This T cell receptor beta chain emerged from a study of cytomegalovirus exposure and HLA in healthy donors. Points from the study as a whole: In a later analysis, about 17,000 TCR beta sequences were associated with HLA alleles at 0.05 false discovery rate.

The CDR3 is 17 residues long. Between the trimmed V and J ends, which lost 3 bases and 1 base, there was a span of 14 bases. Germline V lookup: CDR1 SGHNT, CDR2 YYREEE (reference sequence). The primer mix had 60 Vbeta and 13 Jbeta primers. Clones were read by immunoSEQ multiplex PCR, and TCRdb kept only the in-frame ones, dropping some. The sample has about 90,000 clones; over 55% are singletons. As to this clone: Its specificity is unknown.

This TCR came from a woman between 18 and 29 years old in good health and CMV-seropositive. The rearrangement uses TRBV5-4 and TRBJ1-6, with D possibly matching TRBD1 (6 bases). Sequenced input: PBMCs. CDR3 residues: CASSSGTTASYNSPLHF. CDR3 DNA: TGTGCCAGCAGCTCCGGGACAACAGCATCCTATAATTCACCCCTCCACTTT. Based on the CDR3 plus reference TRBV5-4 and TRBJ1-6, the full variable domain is ETGVTQSPTHLIKTRGQQVTLRCSSQSGHNTVSWYQQALGQGPQFIFQYYREEENGRGNFPPRFSGLQFPNYSSELNVNALELDDSALYLCASSSGTTASYNSPLHFGNGTRLTVT.